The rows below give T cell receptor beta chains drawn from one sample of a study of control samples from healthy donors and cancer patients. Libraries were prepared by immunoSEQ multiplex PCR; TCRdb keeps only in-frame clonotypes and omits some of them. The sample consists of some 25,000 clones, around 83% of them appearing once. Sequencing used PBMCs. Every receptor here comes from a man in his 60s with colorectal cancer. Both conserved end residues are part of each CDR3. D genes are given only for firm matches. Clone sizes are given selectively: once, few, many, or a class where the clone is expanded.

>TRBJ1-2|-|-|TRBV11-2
CASSLERGNGYTF
TGTGCCAGCAGCTTAGAGAGGGGAAACGGCTACACCTTC
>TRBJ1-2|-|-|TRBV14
CASSRDRQYGYTF
TGTGCCAGCAGTCGAGACAGGCAATATGGCTACACCTTC
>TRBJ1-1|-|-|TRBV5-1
CASGEGLVNTEAFF
TGCGCCAGCGGAGAGGGGCTAGTGAACACTGAAGCTTTCTTT
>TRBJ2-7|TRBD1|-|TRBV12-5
CASGLVGTALLHF
TGTGCTAGTGGTTTGGTTGGGACAGCCCTTCTCCACTTC
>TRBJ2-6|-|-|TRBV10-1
CASSDQVLSSGANVLTF
TGCGCCAGCAGTGACCAGGTTCTTAGCTCTGGGGCCAACGTCCTGACTTTC
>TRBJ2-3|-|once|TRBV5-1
CASRRAILGTDTQYF
TGCGCCAGCAGAAGGGCCATTCTGGGGACAGATACGCAGTATTTT
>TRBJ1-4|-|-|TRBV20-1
CSASIPRDGRKLFF
TGCAGTGCTAGTATTCCGAGGGACGGACGGAAACTGTTTTTT
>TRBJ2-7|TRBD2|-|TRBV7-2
CASGRGYEQYF
TGTGCCAGCGGGCGGGGGTACGAGCAGTACTTC
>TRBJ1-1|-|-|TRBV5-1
CASSLGWNTEAFF
TGCGCCAGCAGCTTGGGTTGGAACACTGAAGCTTTCTTT
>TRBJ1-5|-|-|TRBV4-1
CASSQESLIRDGLNQPQHF
TGCGCCAGCAGCCAAGAATCACTTATTAGGGACGGTTTAAATCAGCCCCAGCATTTT